Sequencing of this T cell receptor beta chain was carried out in a study of blood T cells in healthy people across ages. Study results and limitations: Unknown donor CMV status possibly confounded expanded clonotype changes. Total diversity from one million sequenced T cells was likely underestimated.

PCR was performed a second time for about 7 to 12 cycles using a sample-barcoded 5' primer and a J-beta primer mix. Researchers report that a template-switch adaptor with 12 random nucleotides tagged each cDNA molecule. TCRdb redid the calling of the 5' RACE reads with MiXCR, one entry per CDR3 protein. The sample lists approximately 810,000 distinct CDR3 sequences; under 35% were seen once. Concerning this clonotype itself: The antigen is undetermined.

Roughly 9.2 milliliters of peripheral blood were drawn from each donor into EDTA-treated tubes. This TCR derives from a woman aged 80 or over in good health. The specimen was blood.

CDR3 sequence: CASSVGGAVNTEAFF. As DNA, the CDR3 is TGTGCCAGCAGCGTAGGGGGGGCCGTAAACACTGAAGCTTTCTTT. The V call is TRBV9, the J call TRBJ1-1; tentative D call: TRBD1 (6 bases). Germline CDR1 is SGDLS and CDR2 is YYNGEE. V was clipped by 0 bases and J by 2 bases, with 11 bases between them. This CDR3 contains 15 residues.